Detailed here is one T cell receptor beta chain. This sample is part of a study of blood T cell repertoires in COVID-19. Germline assignment: CDR1 MNHEY and CDR2 SMNVEV (reference sequence). The length of the CDR3 is 13 residues. The V and J ends lost 6 bases and 3 bases respectively, with 12 bases between them. TCRdb's table, derived via immunoSEQ multiplex PCR, lists solely in-frame clones and lacks some. The sample gives roughly 200,000 clones, less than 85% of which show up once; approximately 13% is in the top ten. The sample was peripheral blood. The sequence was collected from a man in his fifties who had recovered from COVID-19. The chain carries TRBV27 and TRBJ2-7, with D possibly matching TRBD1 (6 bases). CDR3 residues: CASRRGSGYEQYF. Written as DNA, the CDR3 is TGTGCCAGCAGGAGGGGGTCCGGCTACGAGCAGTACTTC.